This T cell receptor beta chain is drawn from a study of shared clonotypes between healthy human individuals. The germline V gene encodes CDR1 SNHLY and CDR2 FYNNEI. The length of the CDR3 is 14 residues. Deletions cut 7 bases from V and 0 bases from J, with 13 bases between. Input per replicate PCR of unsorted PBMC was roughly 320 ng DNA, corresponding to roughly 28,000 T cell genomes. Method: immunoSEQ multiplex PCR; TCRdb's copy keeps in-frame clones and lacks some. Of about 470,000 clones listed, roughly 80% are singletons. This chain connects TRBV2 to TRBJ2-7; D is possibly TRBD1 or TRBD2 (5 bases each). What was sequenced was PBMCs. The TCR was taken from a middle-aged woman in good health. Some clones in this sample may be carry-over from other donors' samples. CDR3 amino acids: CASKRDAVSYEQYF. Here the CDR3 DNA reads TGTGCCAGCAAACGGGACGCCGTCTCCTACGAGCAGTACTTC.